The rows below give T cell receptor beta chains drawn from one sample of a study of regulatory T cells in long-lasting Graves disease. TCRdb re-analysed the multiplex PCR reads in MiXCR, keeping a single row per CDR3 protein. The sample contains about 540,000 distinct CDR3 sequences, approximately 12% of which appear only once. Another study also made use of these data, one on T cells in Graves' hyperthyroidism and ophthalmopathy.

The source was peripheral blood mononuclear cells (PBMCs), collected at new diagnosis, from a patient treated with antithyroid drugs. Receptors originate from a man younger than 45 with Graves disease. Each CDR3 is given with its conserved first and last residue. Each record gives: D gene, clone size, J gene, V gene, CDR3 protein, CDR3 DNA. D genes are given only for firm matches. Size is omitted from some rows. Given values are once, few, many or a class for expanded clones.

-,-,TRBJ2-2,TRBV27,CASYKGSGNTGELFF,TGTGCCAGCTATAAGGGGTCAGGAAACACCGGGGAGCTGTTTTTT
-,-,TRBJ2-7,TRBV6-7,CASTHGEPYEQYF,TGTGCCAGCACTCACGGGGAGCCCTACGAGCAGTACTTC
-,many,TRBJ1-1,TRBV27,CASSSGGPNTEAFF,TGTGCCAGCAGTAGCGGGGGCCCGAACACTGAAGCTTTCTTT
TRBD2,-,TRBJ2-3,TRBV2,CANSLGLAVNTDTQYF,TGTGCCAACTCCCTGGGACTAGCGGTGAACACAGATACGCAGTATTTT
-,-,TRBJ2-7,TRBV20-1,CSARVLGARQYF,TGCAGTGCTAGAGTGCTGGGGGCAAGGCAGTACTTC
-,many,TRBJ2-1,TRBV20-1,CSANLGGEQFF,TGCAGTGCTAATTTAGGAGGTGAGCAGTTCTTC
TRBD1,many,TRBJ2-7,TRBV25-1,CASSEYGTGVYEQYF,TGTGCCAGCAGTGAGTACGGGACAGGGGTTTACGAGCAGTACTTC
TRBD2,many,TRBJ2-1,TRBV2,CASSEGGEGLDEQFF,TGTGCCAGCAGTGAAGGCGGGGAGGGCCTGGATGAGCAGTTCTTC
TRBD1,many,TRBJ2-7,TRBV27,CASSPLYRGPYEQYF,TGTGCCAGCAGTCCCCTGTACAGGGGGCCCTACGAGCAGTACTTC
-,few,TRBJ2-7,TRBV27,CASSPHRGGGYEQYF,TGTGCCAGCAGCCCCCACCGGGGTGGGGGCTACGAGCAGTACTTC
-,-,TRBJ2-6,TRBV27,CASSFSPKGAGANVLTF,TGTGCCAGCAGTTTTTCCCCCAAAGGGGCGGGGGCCAACGTCCTGACTTTC
-,many,TRBJ1-1,TRBV3-1,CASSDTTGNTEAFF,TGTGCCAGCAGCGATACGACGGGGAACACTGAAGCTTTCTTT
TRBD2,few,TRBJ2-2,TRBV10-1,CASSESPGLAASGELFF,TGCGCCAGCAGTGAGTCCCCGGGACTAGCGGCGTCCGGGGAGCTGTTTTTT
TRBD2,many,TRBJ2-7,TRBV15,CATSRGPLAGGHEQYF,TGTGCCACCAGCAGAGGACCCCTAGCGGGAGGCCACGAGCAGTACTTC
TRBD2,many,TRBJ2-1,TRBV19,CASRTRLAGVNNEQFF,TGTGCCAGTAGGACGCGTCTAGCGGGAGTCAACAATGAGCAGTTCTTC
TRBD2,many,TRBJ2-1,TRBV28,CASSPPFGGRMQFF,TGTGCCAGCAGTCCGCCATTCGGCGGGAGAATGCAGTTCTTC
-,many,TRBJ2-1,TRBV11-3,CASSLRGSSYNEQFF,TGTGCCAGCAGCTTGCGAGGGAGCTCCTACAATGAGCAGTTCTTC
-,-,TRBJ1-2,TRBV20-1,CSAQFMGAYGYTF,TGCAGTGCCCAGTTCATGGGTGCCTATGGCTACACCTTC
-,many,TRBJ2-3,TRBV10-1,CASSEEQISTDTQYF,TGCGCCAGCAGTGAGGAACAGATTAGCACAGATACGCAGTATTTT
TRBD1,-,TRBJ2-7,TRBV15,CAFERQGDEQYF,TGTGCCTTCGAAAGACAGGGTGACGAGCAGTACTTC
-,many,TRBJ2-2,TRBV12-3/TRBV12-4,CASSYGPDTGELFF,TGTGCCAGCAGCTACGGACCAGACACCGGGGAGCTGTTTTTT
-,-,TRBJ2-7,TRBV7-9,CASSSYDVRGYEQYF,TGTGCCAGCAGCTCTTATGACGTGAGAGGGTACGAGCAGTACTTC
-,many,TRBJ1-6,TRBV28,CASSSGRGHNSPLHF,TGTGCCAGCAGTTCGGGGCGCGGACATAATTCACCCCTCCACTTT
TRBD1,few,TRBJ2-3,TRBV6-1,CATAWDRGRRDTQYF,TGTGCCACGGCCTGGGACAGGGGGAGGAGGGATACGCAGTATTTT
-,many,TRBJ2-5,TRBV29-1,CSVDVRGLETQYF,TGCAGCGTTGACGTCAGGGGATTAGAGACCCAGTACTTC
-,many,TRBJ2-1,TRBV11-2,CASSLGGFNEQFF,TGTGCCAGCAGCTTAGGAGGGTTCAATGAGCAGTTCTTC
-,many,TRBJ2-7,TRBV28,CASSFGGWRSYEQYF,TGTGCCAGCAGTTTTGGCGGCTGGAGATCCTACGAGCAGTACTTC
TRBD1,many,TRBJ2-7,TRBV29-1,CSARDRGRSEQYF,TGCAGCGCCCGGGACAGGGGGCGATCCGAGCAGTACTTC
-,many,TRBJ1-5,TRBV7-2,CASSFGDTERHF,TGTGCCAGCAGCTTCGGGGACACCGAACGACATTTT
TRBD2,many,TRBJ2-7,TRBV12-3/TRBV12-4,CASSLEGGPDEQYF,TGTGCCAGCAGTTTGGAGGGAGGGCCCGACGAGCAGTACTTC
TRBD1,many,TRBJ1-6,TRBV5-1,CASSLISGGNSPLHF,TGCGCCAGCAGCCTGATTTCAGGGGGGAATTCACCCCTCCACTTT
TRBD2,many,TRBJ2-7,TRBV27,CASSPGGGGYEQYF,TGTGCCAGCAGCCCCGGGGGGGGCGGCTACGAGCAGTACTTC
TRBD1,few,TRBJ1-2,TRBV6-1,CASGTGVRYGYTF,TGTGCCAGCGGGACAGGGGTACGGTATGGCTACACCTTC
TRBD2,many,TRBJ2-2,TRBV19,CASSTGLAGTGELFF,TGTGCCAGTAGTACGGGACTAGCCGGCACCGGGGAGCTGTTTTTT
TRBD2,many,TRBJ2-7,TRBV15,CATSRELAPDEQYF,TGTGCCACCAGCAGAGAACTAGCGCCTGACGAGCAGTACTTC
-,few,TRBJ2-4,TRBV20-1,CSAQRGDPKNIQYF,TGCAGTGCCCAGAGGGGGGATCCTAAAAACATTCAGTACTTC
-,many,TRBJ2-1,TRBV2,CASSETTISYNEQFF,TGTGCCAGCAGTGAGACTACCATCTCCTACAATGAGCAGTTCTTC
-,many,TRBJ1-1,TRBV29-1,CSVEDLETGNTEAFF,TGCAGCGTTGAAGATCTTGAGACCGGTAACACTGAAGCTTTCTTT
TRBD2,many,TRBJ2-7,TRBV11-2,CASRPGTSDEQYF,TGTGCCAGCAGACCCGGGACTAGCGACGAGCAGTACTTC
-,many,TRBJ2-2,TRBV12-3/TRBV12-4,CASSDRVRYPNTGELFF,TGTGCCAGCAGTGATCGGGTTCGTTATCCGAACACCGGGGAGCTGTTTTTT
TRBD2,many,TRBJ2-7,TRBV20-1,CSARVAGGSYEQYF,TGCAGTGCTAGAGTTGCGGGGGGCTCCTACGAGCAGTACTTC
-,-,TRBJ2-1,TRBV20-1,CSASRDPGSYNEQFF,TGCAGTGCTAGTCGAGACCCGGGCTCCTACAATGAGCAGTTCTTC
TRBD1,many,TRBJ1-5,TRBV27,CASSSIGQGRQPQHF,TGTGCCAGCAGTTCGATCGGACAGGGCAGGCAGCCCCAGCATTTT
TRBD2,many,TRBJ2-1,TRBV6-9,CASSYPTSGTYNEQFF,TGTGCCAGCAGTTACCCGACTAGCGGGACCTACAATGAGCAGTTCTTC
TRBD2,few,TRBJ2-2,TRBV18,CASSGTSGTGELFF,TGTGCCAGCTCAGGGACTAGCGGAACCGGGGAGCTGTTTTTT
TRBD2,-,TRBJ2-1,TRBV10-3,CAINSLSGTSGSNEQFF,TGTGCCATCAATTCCCTTTCCGGGACTAGCGGGAGCAATGAGCAGTTCTTC